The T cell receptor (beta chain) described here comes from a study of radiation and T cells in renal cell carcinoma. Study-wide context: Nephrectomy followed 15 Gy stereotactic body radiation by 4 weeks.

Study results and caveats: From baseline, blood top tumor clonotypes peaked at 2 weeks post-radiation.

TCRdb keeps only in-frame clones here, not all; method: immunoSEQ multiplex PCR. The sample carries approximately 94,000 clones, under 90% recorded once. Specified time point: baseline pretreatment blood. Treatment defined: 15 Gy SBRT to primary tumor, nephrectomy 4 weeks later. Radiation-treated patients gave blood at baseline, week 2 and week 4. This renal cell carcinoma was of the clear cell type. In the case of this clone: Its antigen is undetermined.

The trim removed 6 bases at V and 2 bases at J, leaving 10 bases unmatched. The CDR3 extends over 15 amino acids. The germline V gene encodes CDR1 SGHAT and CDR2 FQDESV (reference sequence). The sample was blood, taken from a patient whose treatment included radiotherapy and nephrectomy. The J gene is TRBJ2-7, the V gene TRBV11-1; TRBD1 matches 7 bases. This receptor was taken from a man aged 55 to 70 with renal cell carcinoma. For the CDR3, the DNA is TGTGCCAGCAGTCGTTCGGGACAGTACACCTACGAGCAGTACTTC. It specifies CASSRSGQYTYEQYF.